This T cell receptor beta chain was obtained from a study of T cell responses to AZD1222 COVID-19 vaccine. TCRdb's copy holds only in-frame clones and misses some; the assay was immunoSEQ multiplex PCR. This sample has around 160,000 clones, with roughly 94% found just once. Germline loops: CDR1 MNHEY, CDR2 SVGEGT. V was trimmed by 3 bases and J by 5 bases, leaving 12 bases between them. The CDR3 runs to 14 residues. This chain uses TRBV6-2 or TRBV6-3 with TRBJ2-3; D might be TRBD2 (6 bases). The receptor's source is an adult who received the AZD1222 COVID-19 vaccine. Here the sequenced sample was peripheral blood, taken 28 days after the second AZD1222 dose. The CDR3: CASSYRERVDTQYF. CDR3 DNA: TGTGCCAGCAGTTATCGGGAGAGGGTAGATACGCAGTATTTT.